This is a list of T cell receptor beta chains from one sample in a study of blood T cell repertoires in COVID-19. Assay used: immunoSEQ multiplex PCR; TCRdb lists only in-frame clones, some missing. This sample has fewer than 350,000 clones, with around 88% found just once. Sequences were obtained from peripheral blood. These receptor sequences come from a man between 35 and 55 years old with acute or convalescent COVID-19. Each CDR3 is given with its conserved first and last residue. D genes are given only for firm matches. A clone size is listed for some rows: how often the clone was seen (once, few, many), or a class if it is expanded.

j_call d_call clone_size v_call cdr3_nt cdr3_aa
TRBJ1-1 . once TRBV7-2 TGTGCCAGCAGCCCAGGTGGCACTGAAGCTTTCTTT CASSPGGTEAFF
TRBJ1-4 . . TRBV11-2 TGTGCCAGCAGCTTAACGACGGGAGGCGGTGAAAAACTGTTTTTT CASSLTTGGGEKLFF
TRBJ1-1 TRBD1 . TRBV19 TGTGCCAGTAGGGGAAAAGGGACAGGCGACACTGAAGCTTTCTTT CASRGKGTGDTEAFF
TRBJ2-3 TRBD2 . TRBV19 TGTGCCAGTAGTGCCCTAACTAGCGGGGGCTCTGATACGCAGTATTTT CASSALTSGGSDTQYF
TRBJ2-3 . . TRBV9 TGTGCCAGCAGCGCTGGGGCTTATGGCACAGATACGCAGTATTTT CASSAGAYGTDTQYF
TRBJ2-3 . . TRBV30 TGTGCCTGGAGTGCCTCCGGGGGGCTGATAGATACGCAGTATTTT CAWSASGGLIDTQYF
TRBJ2-7 TRBD1 . TRBV6-5 TGTGCCAGCAGCCGAGGACAGGGGGCTTCCTACGAGCAGTACTTC CASSRGQGASYEQYF
TRBJ2-2 TRBD1 . TRBV24-1 TGTGCCACCAGTGGCTCCGGGACAGGGGCCGCCGGGGAGCTGTTTTTT CATSGSGTGAAGELFF
TRBJ2-1 TRBD2 . TRBV2 TGTGCCAGCAGCGTCATTACCGGGACTAGCGGGGGGAATGAGCAGTTCTTC CASSVITGTSGGNEQFF
TRBJ1-1 TRBD1 . TRBV5-6 TGTGCCAGCAGCTTGCCCTGGGGCAGGGGGGACACTGAAGCTTTCTTT CASSLPWGRGDTEAFF
TRBJ1-1 . . TRBV2 TGTGCCAGCAGTGACAGGGGCCTCGGGAAAGCATTCTTT CASSDRGLGKAFF
TRBJ1-2 . . TRBV30 TGTGCTTCTGTCCGGGGTCTCCTTCCTAACTATGGCTACACCTTC CASVRGLLPNYGYTF
TRBJ2-7 . . TRBV3-1/TRBV3-2 TGTGCCAGCAGCCCGTCGTGGACAGAATACGAGCAGTACTTC CASSPSWTEYEQYF
TRBJ2-7 . . TRBV19 TGTGCCAGTAGTATAAAGGTCGACAGTTCCTACGAGCAGTACTTC CASSIKVDSSYEQYF
TRBJ2-1 TRBD1 few TRBV6-1 TGTGCCAGCAGTGAATGGGCCTCAGGGGGAGTCTCCTACAATGAGCAGTTCTTC CASSEWASGGVSYNEQFF
TRBJ1-1 . . TRBV6-1 TGTGCCAGCAGTGAAGGGTCGGCAGGGCGCACTGAAGCTTTCTTT CASSEGSAGRTEAFF
TRBJ1-2 . . TRBV12-3/TRBV12-4 TGTGCCAGCAGTTTCGCGTCGGGGAATGGCTACACCTTC CASSFASGNGYTF
TRBJ2-7 . once TRBV3-1/TRBV3-2 TGTGCCAGCAGCCAAGGTCCCCAAACCTACGAGCAGTACTTC CASSQGPQTYEQYF
TRBJ2-7 TRBD1 . TRBV3-1/TRBV3-2 TGTGCCAGCAGCCGTCGAAGACAGGGGGCTGAGGAGCAGTACTTC CASSRRRQGAEEQYF
TRBJ1-2 . . TRBV19 TGTGCCAGTAGTACAGGGGAATCAAACTATGGCTACACCTTC CASSTGESNYGYTF
TRBJ2-2 . . TRBV6-5 TGTGCCAGCGGATCAGGGCGGTTACACACCGGGGAGCTGTTTTTT CASGSGRLHTGELFF
TRBJ1-5 . . TRBV3-1/TRBV3-2 TGTGCCAGCAGCCAAGGGACAGCTAGCAATCAGCCCCAGCATTTT CASSQGTASNQPQHF